These 11 T cell receptor beta chains were all obtained from the same sample, sequenced in a study of regulatory T cells in long-lasting Graves disease. TCR beta libraries were built with iRepertoire HTBI primers and Arm-PCR of CDR3 regions. TCRdb analysed the multiplex PCR reads with MiXCR anew, one entry per CDR3 protein. The data show fewer than 400,000 distinct CDR3 sequences, with less than 25% seen just once and around 20% held by the top ten. Noted time point: persistent/refractory GD, antithyroid drugs over 5 years with positive TRAb. RNA extracted from PBMCs served as the sequencing template. The source material was peripheral blood mononuclear cells (PBMCs), sampled when the disease was refractory, from a patient treated with antithyroid drugs. Receptor source: a female donor with Graves disease.

This clonotype was detected many times. V and J are TRBV28 and TRBJ1-2, with TRBD1 as a possible D gene (5 bases). The germline V gene has CDR1 MDHEN and CDR2 SYDVKM. V lost 4 bases to trimming and J lost 1 base, with 10 bases between them. The CDR3 sequence is 14 residues long. The CDR3: CASSSAGSNYGYTF. DNA for the CDR3: TGTGCCAGCAGTTCTGCAGGGAGTAACTATGGCTACACCTTC.

Of note for this clonotype: One end of the junction varies from germline; a read error may be responsible. The gene calls are TRBV18 and TRBJ2-5; D gene ambiguous. The CDR3 spans 13 residues. Germline CDR1 KGHSH, CDR2 LQKENI. The chain's CDR3 is CASPPPVGETQYF. The CDR3 nucleotides read TGTGCCAGCCCACCACCGGTAGGGGAGACCCAGTACTTC.

There are many counts of this clonotype. V is TRBV19 and J is TRBJ1-1; 7 bases are shared with TRBD1. The germline gives CDR1 LNHDA, CDR2 SQIVND (reference sequence). The CDR3 has 14 residues. Trimming at V came to 5 bases and at J to 4 bases, leaving 7 bases not matched to a gene. This CDR3 reads CASSSRQGLTEAFF. CDR3 DNA: TGTGCCAGTAGTTCCCGACAGGGCCTCACTGAAGCTTTCTTT. Based on the CDR3 plus reference TRBV19 and TRBJ1-1, the full variable domain is DGGITQSPKYLFRKEGQNVTLSCEQNLNHDAMYWYRQDPGQGLRLIYYSQIVNDFQKGDIAEGYSVSREKKESFPLTVTSAQKNPTAFYLCASSSRQGLTEAFFGQGTRLTVV.

This clonotype was picked up one time. The chain combines TRBV7-2 with TRBJ2-3; tentatively, D is TRBD2 (6 bases). Germline CDR1 and CDR2: SGHTA and FQGNSA. V shed 7 bases and J shed 2 bases, with 16 bases lying between them. The CDR3 sequence is 15 residues long. The CDR3 DNA reads as TGTGCCAGCAACCTCGGGACTGTAAACACAGATACGCAGTATTTT. Translating it yields CASNLGTVNTDTQYF.

This clonotype has just a few counts. This sequence joins TRBV10-1 and TRBJ2-7; TRBD2 matches at 11 bases. The CDR3 has 16 residues. The trim removed 6 bases at V and 0 bases at J, leaving 7 bases unmatched. Germline lookup yields CDR1 WNHNN and CDR2 SYGVQD (reference sequence). CDR3 sequence: CASRKPSGRSSYEQYF. The DNA of the CDR3 is TGCGCCAGCAGGAAACCTAGCGGGAGGAGCTCCTACGAGCAGTACTTC.

The rearrangement joins TRBV20-1 to TRBJ2-2; the match to TRBD1 covers 7 bases. V was clipped by 6 bases and J by 2 bases; unmatched bases: 12. The germline CDR1 and CDR2 sequences are DFQATT and SNEGSKA (reference sequence). CDR3 length: 16 residues. The CDR3 protein is CSATPPGTENTGELFF. The DNA for the CDR3 is TGCAGTGCGACCCCCCCCGGGACAGAAAACACCGGGGAGCTGTTTTTT.

This clonotype was counted between two and nine times. The chain carries TRBV12-3 or TRBV12-4 and TRBJ1-3; 12 nucleotides agree with TRBD1. V lost 4 bases to trimming and J lost 4 bases; unmatched junction nucleotides: 5. The length of the CDR3 is 16 residues. The CDR3, as DNA: TGTGCCAGCAGTTACGGGACAGGGGGCTTGGGAAACACCATATATTTT. Its translation: CASSYGTGGLGNTIYF.

This clonotype was seen ten or more times. The V and J genes are TRBV12-3 or TRBV12-4 and TRBJ1-2; no definite D call. The CDR3 contains 12 residues. Deletions cut 5 bases from V and 4 bases from J, with 8 bases between. The DNA of the CDR3 is TGTGCCAGCAGTCCCGAGGGCTATGGCTACACCTTC. Its translation is CASSPEGYGYTF.

The chain has TRBV7-9 and TRBJ2-2; TRBD1 matches at 7 bases. CDR1 is SEHNR, CDR2 FQNEAQ, per germline (reference sequence). This CDR3 has 14 amino acids. Trimming at V came to 5 bases and at J to 5 bases, leaving 5 bases not matched to a gene. The CDR3 DNA reads as TGTGCCAGCAGCGACAGGGTTGATACCGGGGAGCTGTTTTTT. It codes for CASSDRVDTGELFF.

Many counts were recorded for this clonotype. This sequence joins TRBV7-2 and TRBJ2-7; D possibly uses TRBD1 or TRBD2 (5 bases each). V lost 6 bases to trimming and J lost 7 bases, with 16 bases between them. This CDR3 is built from 13 residues. Germline CDR1 SGHTA, CDR2 FQGNSA. CDR3 nucleotides: TGTGCCAGCAGGGGAACGGGGCGCAATGAGCAGTACTTC. It specifies CASRGTGRNEQYF.

This clonotype was observed a single time. The genes are TRBV2 and TRBJ2-5; 9 bases align to TRBD1. The junction had 8 bases not matched to a gene; V was cut back by 3 bases and J by 3 bases. The CDR3 has 16 amino acids. Germline CDR1 reads SNHLY; CDR2 reads FYNNEI. CDR3: CASSDSGTGSKETQYF. The DNA for the CDR3 is TGTGCCAGCAGTGATTCCGGGACAGGGTCCAAAGAGACCCAGTACTTC.